This entry lists 21 T cell receptor beta chains sequenced from one sample in a study of CXCR3-negative and CXCR3-positive naive CD8 T cells. The study's findings and limits: CXCR3-positive naive cells carried more hydrophobic TRB CDR3s than CXCR3-negative ones.

Researchers prepared the TRB cDNA libraries using 5' RACE with UMI labels. TCRdb re-called the 5' RACE reads; every CDR3 protein appears as one record, without DNA. The sample holds about 120,000 distinct CDR3 sequences. These receptors have no known antigen. The sample consisted of naive CXCR3+ CD8+ T cells from blood. Sample subset: CD45RO-CCR7+CD27+CD95- naive CD8+ T cells expressing CXCR3 (TNR3+). The receptor source for this set is a human donor in good health. Some clones in this sample may be carry-over from other donors' samples.

The chain carries TRBV7-6 and TRBJ2-4; TCRdb proposes TRBD1, but this gene call is untestable without DNA. The CDR3 has 18 amino acids. Germline CDR1 SGHVS, CDR2 FNYEAQ. The CDR3 loop is CASSLATPQGWAKNIQYF. Full variable domain (remainder filled in from reference TRBV7-6 and TRBJ2-4): GAGVSQSPRYKVTKRGQDVALRCDPISGHVSLYWYRQALGQGPEFLTYFNYEAQQDKSGLPNDRFSAERPEGSISTLTIQRTEQRDSAMYRCASSLATPQGWAKNIQYFGAGTRLSVL.

This CDR3 reads CASSPRGTYTEAFF. The chain links TRBV14 to TRBJ1-1. The CDR3 is 14 residues long. CDR1 and CDR2 (germline): SGHDN, FVKESK.

The genes are TRBV6-2 or TRBV6-3 and TRBJ2-1. This CDR3 comprises 11 residues. The germline V gene encodes CDR1 MNHEY and CDR2 SVGEGT. CDR3 in amino acids: CASCTYNEQFF.

The rearrangement joins TRBV28 to TRBJ1-1. CDR3 length: 11 residues. Germline loops: CDR1 MDHEN, CDR2 SYDVKM. CDR3 region: CASSFRWEAFF.

CDR3 region: CSVESAGVNTEAFF. The genes are TRBV29-1 and TRBJ1-1. CDR1 is SQVTM, CDR2 ANQGSEA, per germline. This CDR3 comprises 14 residues.

The genes are TRBV21-1 and TRBJ2-4; lacking DNA, the TRBD2 call made by TCRdb goes unchecked. TRBV21-1 is an annotated pseudogene. There are 17 residues in the CDR3. This CDR3 reads CASSNHPPDISQNIQYF.

V usage is TRBV28 and J usage is TRBJ2-1; TCRdb's D call of TRBD2 is untestable without DNA. Per germline, CDR1 MDHEN and CDR2 SYDVKM. The CDR3 has 15 amino acids. CDR3 in amino acids: CASSSQLVDYNEQFF.

The chain is built from TRBV12-3 or TRBV12-4 and TRBJ1-2; TCRdb designates TRBD1, a call that cannot be tested without DNA. The CDR3 extends over 12 amino acids. The CDR3 reads CASRIGTDGYTF.

The chain employs TRBV3-1 and TRBJ2-3; absent DNA, TCRdb's TRBD1 call cannot be checked. Germline V gene data show CDR1 as LGHDT and CDR2 as YNNKEL (reference sequence). The CDR3 covers 16 residues. CDR3 loop: CASSQTGGEKGNTQYF.

V is TRBV7-9 and J is TRBJ2-2. The CDR3 spans 12 residues. Looked up from germline, CDR1 is SEHNR and CDR2 is FQNEAQ (reference sequence). The CDR3 region is CASSSAPGELFF.

The gene calls are TRBV5-6 and TRBJ1-2; TCRdb lists TRBD1, though no DNA is available to test this call. CDR3 length: 14 amino acids. The germline V gene has CDR1 SGHDT and CDR2 YYEEEE. The CDR3 reads CASSFGGSTYGYTF.

The chain has TRBV4-3 and TRBJ2-2. Germline V gives CDR1 LGHNA, CDR2 YSLEER. The CDR3 contains 16 residues. CDR3 amino acids: CAGSQDRGQWTGELFF.

V is TRBV18 and J is TRBJ2-1; TCRdb's D call, TRBD1, is unchecked because there is no DNA. CDR3 length: 15 residues. The V gene's germline CDR1 is KGHSH and CDR2 LQKENI. CDR3 protein: CASSPTGGAYNEQFF.

The chain couples TRBV9 to TRBJ2-7; absent DNA, TCRdb's TRBD1 call cannot be checked. The CDR3 loop spans 14 amino acids. Germline-derived CDR1 and CDR2 are SGDLS and YYNGEE. CDR3 region: CASSLTPGQSEQYF.

The V gene is TRBV4-3, the J gene TRBJ2-2. This CDR3 has 17 residues. Per germline, CDR1 LGHNA and CDR2 YSLEER. CDR3 residues: CASSLAVVNAWTGELFF.

This sequence joins TRBV2 and TRBJ2-1; TCRdb returns TRBD2, unconfirmable since there is no DNA. CDR1 SNHLY and CDR2 FYNNEI come from the germline V gene. The CDR3 is 16 amino acids. CDR3: CASSEPPGLAVSVPFF.

The chain employs TRBV5-1 and TRBJ2-7; TCRdb's D call of TRBD1 is untestable without DNA. CDR3 length equals 14 residues. Germline V gives CDR1 SGHRS, CDR2 YFSETQ. This CDR3 is CASSLVVPSYEQYF.

This chain uses TRBV27 with TRBJ2-7; TCRdb outputs TRBD1, but without DNA this stays unchecked. The CDR3 is 14 amino acids. CDR1 is MNHEY and CDR2 is SMNVEV in the germline V gene (reference sequence). CDR3 sequence: CASSVWGRSYEQYF.

This CDR3 reads CTISRDRVNEQYF. The V call is TRBV10-3, the J call TRBJ2-7; absent DNA, TCRdb's TRBD1 call cannot be checked. Germline assignment: CDR1 ENHRY and CDR2 SYGVKD. The CDR3 covers 13 residues.

The chain couples TRBV4-3 to TRBJ1-1; lacking DNA, the TRBD1 call made by TCRdb goes unchecked. The germline V gene has CDR1 LGHNA and CDR2 YSLEER. The CDR3 is 16 residues long. Here the CDR3 reads CASSQEGRGRNTEAFF.

The chain has TRBV28 and TRBJ2-2; TCRdb outputs TRBD1, but without DNA this stays unchecked. Germline V gene lookup returns CDR1 MDHEN and CDR2 SYDVKM. The CDR3 consists of 17 residues. The CDR3 sequence is CASSERRGQGITGELFF.